A selection of T cell receptor beta chains follows, all from one sample in a study of control samples from healthy donors and cancer patients. The method was immunoSEQ multiplex PCR; TCRdb's version includes in-frame clones alone and lacks a portion of them. The table includes 110,000 to 150,000 clones, around 94% detected once. Sequencing was performed on blood. The source of these receptors is a man in his forties in good health. The CDR3 runs from the conserved cysteine through the conserved F or W. Each record gives: V gene, J gene, clone size, D gene, CDR3 DNA, CDR3 protein. A D gene is named only where the DNA matches it firmly. The listing skips clone size in some rows; elsewhere it reads once, few, many or a size class.

V: TRBV24-1
J: TRBJ2-2
size: -
D: TRBD1
DNA: TGTGCCACCAGCCCGGGACAGGGAATGACCGGGGAGCTGTTTTTT
CDR3: CATSPGQGMTGELFF

V: TRBV25-1
J: TRBJ2-5
size: -
D: TRBD2
DNA: TGTGCCAGCAGTGATAGCGGGGGCTGGAAGACCCAGTACTTC
CDR3: CASSDSGGWKTQYF

V: TRBV11-2
J: TRBJ1-2
size: -
D: -
DNA: TGTGCCAGCAGCTTAGCCCTACAGACCCCAGGCTATGGCTACACCTTC
CDR3: CASSLALQTPGYGYTF

V: TRBV6-5
J: TRBJ2-2
size: -
D: TRBD1
DNA: TGTGCCAGCAGCTTCACAGGGGGGAACACCGGGGAGCTGTTTTTT
CDR3: CASSFTGGNTGELFF

V: TRBV6-5
J: TRBJ1-5
size: -
D: -
DNA: TGTGCCAGCAGTTACTCCTCAGGGGCGCGACAGCCCCAGCATTTT
CDR3: CASSYSSGARQPQHF

V: TRBV3-1/TRBV3-2
J: TRBJ2-1
size: once
D: TRBD2
DNA: TGTGCCAGCAGCCAACGTTCCGGGACTAGCGGGAGAATGGGTGAGCAGTTCTTC
CDR3: CASSQRSGTSGRMGEQFF

V: TRBV5-1
J: TRBJ1-3
size: -
D: TRBD1
DNA: TGCGCCAGCAGCTCGAGCCTCACAGGGGATGGAAACACCATATATTTT
CDR3: CASSSSLTGDGNTIYF

V: TRBV5-1
J: TRBJ2-2
size: -
D: TRBD1
DNA: TGCGCCAGCAGCCCAAGGGCAGGGGGCAACACCGGGGAGCTGTTTTTT
CDR3: CASSPRAGGNTGELFF

V: TRBV6-1
J: TRBJ1-4
size: -
D: -
DNA: TGTGCCAGCAGTGAGTTCGGGGGGCAGCATGAAAAACTGTTTTTT
CDR3: CASSEFGGQHEKLFF

V: TRBV7-2
J: TRBJ2-5
size: -
D: -
DNA: TGTGCCAGCAGCCCCAGAACCCGACACGTCCAAGAGACCCAGTACTTC
CDR3: CASSPRTRHVQETQYF

V: TRBV13
J: TRBJ2-7
size: once
D: -
DNA: TGTGCCAGCAGCACCTCCTCCTACGAGCAGTACTTC
CDR3: CASSTSSYEQYF

V: TRBV9
J: TRBJ1-4
size: -
D: -
DNA: TGTGCCAGCAGCCCCCGGGAGGGTAGAGATGAAAAACTGTTTTTT
CDR3: CASSPREGRDEKLFF

V: TRBV9
J: TRBJ2-2
size: -
D: TRBD1
DNA: TGTGCCAGCAGCGTAGACGTCCGGGGACAGGGGGTTTATACCGGGGAGCTGTTTTTT
CDR3: CASSVDVRGQGVYTGELFF

V: TRBV27
J: TRBJ2-3
size: -
D: -
DNA: TGTGCCAGCAGAAAACCGGGACATACGCAGTATTTT
CDR3: CASRKPGHTQYF

V: TRBV6-5
J: TRBJ2-3
size: -
D: -
DNA: TGTGCCAGCAGTTACTCGACGTTAGCATCCACAGATACGCAGTATTTT
CDR3: CASSYSTLASTDTQYF

V: TRBV19
J: TRBJ2-5
size: -
D: -
DNA: TGTGCCAGTAGTATATCGGGGTACGAGACCCAGTACTTC
CDR3: CASSISGYETQYF

V: TRBV4-1
J: TRBJ2-7
size: -
D: -
DNA: TGCGCCAGCAGCCCCTTAGTTCGGTCCGAGCAGTACTTC
CDR3: CASSPLVRSEQYF

V: TRBV5-6
J: TRBJ1-5
size: -
D: -
DNA: TGTGCCAGCAGCTTGGAGAGGGGAGTCAATCAGCCCCAGCATTTT
CDR3: CASSLERGVNQPQHF

V: TRBV24-1
J: TRBJ2-1
size: -
D: -
DNA: TGTGCCACCAGTGTTTGGCCAAACTATGACAATGAGCAGTTCTTC
CDR3: CATSVWPNYDNEQFF

V: TRBV28
J: TRBJ2-1
size: -
D: -
DNA: TGTGCCAGCACCTCCCCCGGAGGCTACTACAATGAGCAGTTCTTC
CDR3: CASTSPGGYYNEQFF

V: TRBV5-8
J: TRBJ1-6
size: -
D: -
DNA: TGTGCCAGCAGCCTTGGACGGACTCGCAATTCACCCCTCCACTTT
CDR3: CASSLGRTRNSPLHF

V: TRBV7-8
J: TRBJ2-3
size: -
D: TRBD1
DNA: TGTGCCAGCAGCCAAACAGGGGCGCCCACAGATACGCAGTATTTT
CDR3: CASSQTGAPTDTQYF

V: TRBV9
J: TRBJ2-3
size: once
D: TRBD2
DNA: TGTGCCAGCAGAGGGGGACTAGCGGTTACAGATACGCAGTATTTT
CDR3: CASRGGLAVTDTQYF

V: TRBV5-6
J: TRBJ1-5
size: -
D: -
DNA: TGTGCCAGCAGCTTCGTAGATCAGCCCCAGCATTTT
CDR3: CASSFVDQPQHF

V: TRBV6-4
J: TRBJ1-1
size: -
D: -
DNA: TGTGCCAGCAGTGACGGGGTGTTTGGAAGTGAAGCTTTCTTT
CDR3: CASSDGVFGSEAFF

V: TRBV21-1
J: TRBJ1-5
size: -
D: -
DNA: TGTGCCAGCACCCTCGGAGGAGATCAGCCCCAGCATTTT
CDR3: CASTLGGDQPQHF

V: TRBV25-1
J: TRBJ2-1
size: -
D: -
DNA: TGTGCCAGCAGTGATGGAACCTACAATGAGCAGTTCTTC
CDR3: CASSDGTYNEQFF

V: TRBV28
J: TRBJ2-2
size: -
D: TRBD1
DNA: TGTGCCTATAAGCAGGGGACAGGGGGAACCGGGGAGCTGTTTTTT
CDR3: CAYKQGTGGTGELFF

V: TRBV20-1
J: TRBJ2-7
size: -
D: TRBD1
DNA: TGCAGTGCAAAACAGGGGTACGAGCAGTACTTC
CDR3: CSAKQGYEQYF

V: TRBV7-9
J: TRBJ1-2
size: once
D: TRBD1
DNA: TGTGCCAGCAGCTTCCTCGGGACAGGGGGCGTAGGAAACTATGGCTACACCTTC
CDR3: CASSFLGTGGVGNYGYTF

V: TRBV10-1
J: TRBJ2-7
size: -
D: TRBD1
DNA: TGCGCCAGCAGTGAAGGGACAGGATTGCTCTACGAGCAGTACTTC
CDR3: CASSEGTGLLYEQYF

V: TRBV2
J: TRBJ2-5
size: -
D: -
DNA: TGTGCCAGCAGGCAAGAGACTCAGTACTTC
CDR3: CASRQETQYF

V: TRBV2
J: TRBJ2-7
size: -
D: TRBD2
DNA: TGTGCCAGCAGTCGACTAGCGACTAGCTCCTACGAGCAGTACTTC
CDR3: CASSRLATSSYEQYF

V: TRBV11-2
J: TRBJ2-7
size: -
D: TRBD2
DNA: TGTGCCAGCAGCTTACCAGGGACTAGCGTCTACGAGCAGTACTTC
CDR3: CASSLPGTSVYEQYF

V: TRBV18
J: TRBJ2-2
size: -
D: -
DNA: TGTGCCAGCTCACCGCAGGGTCCCAGGGAGCTGTTTTTT
CDR3: CASSPQGPRELFF

V: TRBV28
J: TRBJ1-1
size: -
D: TRBD1
DNA: TGTGCCAGCACCCAACCCGGGACAGGGGGCGCGGGGAAAGCTTTCTTT
CDR3: CASTQPGTGGAGKAFF

V: TRBV19
J: TRBJ1-2
size: -
D: -
DNA: TGTGCCAGTAGTATGGGGAGTCAAGGCTACACCTTC
CDR3: CASSMGSQGYTF

V: TRBV14
J: TRBJ1-5
size: -
D: -
DNA: TGTGCCAGCAGCCAGAATAGCAATCAGCCCCAGCATTTT
CDR3: CASSQNSNQPQHF

V: TRBV7-9
J: TRBJ2-7
size: -
D: -
DNA: TGTGCCAGCACCATTGGGGGGAACGAGCAGTACTTC
CDR3: CASTIGGNEQYF

V: TRBV7-9
J: TRBJ1-6
size: -
D: -
DNA: TGTGCCAGCAGTGAAGGGGACACCTATAATTCACCCCTCCACTTT
CDR3: CASSEGDTYNSPLHF

V: TRBV6-5
J: TRBJ1-1
size: -
D: -
DNA: TGTGCCAGCAGCCGCGACCCAGGCAGGGGCACTGAAGCTTTCTTT
CDR3: CASSRDPGRGTEAFF

V: TRBV5-1
J: TRBJ1-1
size: -
D: -
DNA: TGCGCCAGCAGCTTGGATGGTTACACTGAAGCTTTCTTT
CDR3: CASSLDGYTEAFF

V: TRBV27
J: TRBJ1-4
size: -
D: TRBD1
DNA: TGTGCCAGCAGTTTCTGGACAGGCCGCAAGGATGAAAAACTGTTTTTT
CDR3: CASSFWTGRKDEKLFF

V: TRBV29-1
J: TRBJ2-3
size: -
D: -
DNA: TGCAGCGTTGATAGACAGAACACAGATACGCAGTATTTT
CDR3: CSVDRQNTDTQYF

V: TRBV7-9
J: TRBJ2-3
size: -
D: TRBD1
DNA: TGTGCCAGCAGCTTGTATGGGACAGGGGGCGCAGATACGCAGTATTTT
CDR3: CASSLYGTGGADTQYF

V: TRBV4-2
J: TRBJ2-2
size: -
D: -
DNA: TGTGCCAGCAGCCAAGTCGGGGGAAGTGGGTACGGGGAGCTGTTTTTT
CDR3: CASSQVGGSGYGELFF

V: TRBV11-1
J: TRBJ1-1
size: -
D: -
DNA: TGTGCCAGCAGCCCCCGGACAGTGAGCATGAACACTGAAGCTTTCTTT
CDR3: CASSPRTVSMNTEAFF

V: TRBV14
J: TRBJ2-5
size: -
D: TRBD2
DNA: TGTGCCAGCAGCGGAGGGACTAGCGGGGGGGGAGAGACCCAGTACTTC
CDR3: CASSGGTSGGGETQYF

V: TRBV5-6
J: TRBJ1-3
size: once
D: -
DNA: TGTGCCAGCAGCTTCCCGGTCTCTGGAAACACCATATATTTT
CDR3: CASSFPVSGNTIYF

V: TRBV29-1
J: TRBJ2-1
size: -
D: -
DNA: TGCAGCGTTGTGGGGGGTGTTTACAATGAGCAGTTCTTC
CDR3: CSVVGGVYNEQFF

V: TRBV4-2
J: TRBJ2-7
size: -
D: -
DNA: TGTGCCAGCAGCCGGGCCCCGAACACCGGGGAAGGCCGATCCTACGAGCAGTACTTC
CDR3: CASSRAPNTGEGRSYEQYF